The entry below describes one T cell receptor beta chain. The table came from immunoSEQ multiplex PCR; TCRdb's copy has only in-frame clones and leaves some out. The sample yields approximately 75,000 clones, approximately 97% seen once. The CDR3 spans 13 residues. Trimming cost V 5 bases and J 8 bases; bases outside gene matches: 5. In germline, CDR1 is SNHLY, CDR2 FYNNEI. This record comes from a study of technical replicates of blood from a few donors. The gene calls are TRBV2 and TRBJ2-2; 7 bases fit TRBD2. Sequencing was performed on T cells isolated from PBMCs. The TCR originated in a human donor in good health. CDR3: CASSRGSSGELFF. CDR3 bases: TGTGCCAGCAGTCGCGGGAGCTCGGGGGAGCTGTTTTTT.